The entry below describes one T cell receptor beta chain. This clone was seen a single time. No cognate antigen has been identified for it. Qualities for individual bases were not recorded, and no much larger clone is one base off. This specimen belongs to a study of graft-versus-host responses after intestinal transplantation (dated by TCRdb to the early 2020s). As for the study more broadly: Multivisceral, liver-intestinal, or isolated intestinal transplants were received by the recipients. Graft-versus-host and host-versus-graft alloreactive T cell clones were tracked in the graft, circulation and bone marrow after intestinal transplantation using bulk TCR-beta CDR3 sequencing. Every recipient was given anti-thymocyte globulin induction, followed by roughly 3 years of maintenance tacrolimus and steroids. Alloreactive clones were identified by sequencing pre-transplant mixed lymphocyte reaction products and comparing these products with unstimulated pre-transplant donor and recipient T cells. Donor T cell macrochimerism was defined as a peak of at least 4% donor T cells among recipient peripheral blood mononuclear cells. Rather than being sequenced by the commercial service, samples from a few later patients were sequenced in-house on an Illumina MiSeq and processed with MiXCR. A cohort of roughly 25 intestinal transplant recipients, including one retransplant, was enrolled, and a few patients lacking pretransplant specimens were excluded.

Including cysteine and phenylalanine, the CDR3 has 14 amino acids. Of all the DNA, just the CDR3 is kept, 42 bases in frame from base 1. V ends up 4 bases short and J 7 bases short, with an unmatched junction base count of 0. In the germline V gene, CDR1 corresponds to MGHDK and CDR2 to SYGVNS. The sample's time point label, decoded: postoperative day 105 after intestinal transplantation (dayNNNN = postoperative day). To isolate intraepithelial and lamina propria lymphocytes from graft specimens, dithiothreitol, EDTA incubations and collagenase D digestion were used. Bulk TCR-beta sequencing was performed on serial intestinal graft biopsy specimens collected as late as 600 days after transplant. Libraries were constructed by the immunoSEQ multiplex PCR assay. For most patients, genomic DNA was subjected to high-throughput TCR-beta CDR3 sequencing by Adaptive Biotechnologies. In the paper's pipeline: TCR sequencing data were retrieved from Adaptive's ImmunoSEQ software for about 17 patients, whereas a few other patients were processed with MiXCR and VDJtools. CDR3 nucleotide sequences shared between donor and recipient were removed because the origin of such sequences could not be assigned. Alloreactive clones required at least 2-fold expansion over unstimulated cells and minimum CFSE-low frequency of 0.002% (template counts) or 0.001% (read counts). A clone was considered mappable if detected in the sequenced pre-transplant spleen, lymph node, or MLR CFSE-low populations of the donor or recipient. The cumulative frequency of alloreactive clones was calculated as a percentage of all sequences, weighted by copy number. The clones in this table, taken by TCRdb from immuneACCESS, are in-frame only. Not every clone is retained; where verified, under half of the shortfall comes from an unresolved V gene, and the cause of the rest is unknown. V and J calls plus clone size are reproduced from that table; the DNA served to infer D and trimming. The sample includes around 4,300 clones, with 84% observed a single time. The ten largest clones represent approximately 7% of the sample.

The research as a whole found: Early after transplant, peak levels of circulating GvH clones were found to be associated with declines in HvG clones. GvH clones turned up in recipient bone marrow, with some appearing earlier in ileal mucosa or blood, a pattern consistent with an intestinal mucosal origin. Patients with donor T cell macrochimerism had high GvH to HvG T cell clonal ratios in their allografts. Conclusions were limited by the relatively low number and heterogeneity of intestinal transplant patients.

The chain employs TRBV25-1 and TRBJ2-1; 14 central nucleotides agree with TRBD2. This TCR was recovered from a human patient who received an intestinal transplant, so some T cells may come from the graft donor. This sample comprised ileum tissue, obtained 105 days after intestinal transplantation. The bases read TGTGCCAGCAGTGGGACTAGCGGGAGGAATGAGCAGTTCTTC. Translation gives CASSGTSGRNEQFF. With all but the CDR3 taken from the reference TRBV25-1 and TRBJ2-1 genes, the full variable domain is: EADIYQTPRYLVIGTGKKITLECSQTMGHDKMYWYQQDPGMELHLIHYSYGVNSTEKGDLSSESTVSRIRTEHFPLTLESARPSHTSQYLCASSGTSGRNEQFFGPGTRLTVL.